This T cell receptor beta chain was identified in a study of shared clonotypes between healthy human individuals. The overall study: Per donor, three plates held CD4 naive cells, three held CD4 memory, two held CD8 naive and one held CD8 memory. Overall study results and limits: Generation probability values for non-shared clonotypes were lower than those for clonotypes shared by all four donors. Relative to memory subsets, naive subsets generally showed larger estimated richness. Clonotype sharing among donors was expected to depend on sequencing depth.

On this clone: Its antigen is unidentified.

The V end was cut by 6 bases, the J end by 3 bases, with 8 bases between. Per the germline V gene, CDR1 is SNHLY and CDR2 is FYNNEI. The CDR3 has 12 amino acids. Cells designated naive CD8 were CD45RO-negative and were positively selected for CCR7, with terminally differentiated effector memory CD45RA+ cells excluded. Clones were sequenced by immunoSEQ multiplex PCR, and TCRdb holds only the in-frame ones, with some missing. The table has 1.5 million to 2.5 million clones, about 95% seen once. This clonotype was sampled from a man between 18 and 35 years old in good health. The V and J genes are TRBV2 and TRBJ1-2; D possibly corresponds to TRBD1 (5 bases). Sequenced input: naive CD8+ T cells sorted from blood. CDR3 sequence: CASSPGHYGYTF. CDR3 DNA: TGTGCCAGCAGCCCAGGGCACTATGGCTACACCTTC. The entire variable domain, with the rest obtained from reference TRBV2 and TRBJ1-2, is as follows: EPEVTQTPSHQVTQMGQEVILRCVPISNHLYFYWYRQILGQKVEFLVSFYNNEISEKSEIFDDQFSVERPDGSNFTLKIRSTKLEDSAMYFCASSPGHYGYTFGSGTRLTVV.